The rows below give T cell receptor beta chains drawn from one sample of a study of Ad26.COV2.S vaccination and SARS-CoV-2 variants. Assay: immunoSEQ multiplex PCR; the TCRdb copy retains only in-frame clones and omits some. Here the sample spans 350,000 to 450,000 clones, around nine tenths being singletons. This specimen was peripheral blood, taken in a trial of Ad26.COV2.S vaccine versus placebo. These receptors all stem from a person aged 18-65 years who received the Ad26.COV2.S COVID-19 vaccine or a placebo. CDR3s leave out the opening cysteine and the closing phenylalanine or tryptophan. The D gene is left open where the match is weak.

>TRBD2|TRBJ2-2|TRBV27
ASRVTSGRIPGELF
>NA|TRBJ1-1|TRBV30
ARLGGTKDGTEAF
>NA|TRBJ1-6|TRBV28
ASRVGLRESPLH
>NA|TRBJ2-7|TRBV27
ASSLSLHEQY
>NA|TRBJ1-2|TRBV11-3
ASSLAIRGHSYGYT
>TRBD1|TRBJ2-2|TRBV19
ATTQGAANTGELF
>NA|TRBJ2-3|TRBV3-1/TRBV3-2
ASSRGGSTTDTQY
>TRBD2|TRBJ2-3|TRBV10-3
AISVGLAGGSTDTQY
>NA|TRBJ1-4|TRBV12-3/TRBV12-4
ASSFTQGEKLF
>NA|TRBJ2-1|TRBV19
ASMDYNEQF
>NA|TRBJ1-2|TRBV9
ASSPHLDIEDGYT
>TRBD1|TRBJ2-7|TRBV6-5
ASRGSTGNEQY
>NA|TRBJ2-4|TRBV19
ASSDSMERLAKNIQY
>TRBD2|TRBJ2-2|TRBV7-8
ASSFLAGPAGELF
>NA|TRBJ2-5|TRBV5-1
ASSGDSWETQY
>NA|TRBJ1-1|TRBV28
ASNLDPEGVNTEAF
>NA|TRBJ2-2|TRBV7-2
ASSFDRNTGELF